This passage covers 31 T cell receptor beta chains from one sample sequenced in a study of CD8+ T cells in alopecia areata. Treatment here: oral pan-JAK inhibitor, 5-10 mg twice daily. RNA was isolated and reverse transcribed to cDNA, the sequencing template. The method was immunoSEQ multiplex PCR; TCRdb's version includes in-frame clones alone and lacks a portion of them. The data show 80,000 or so clones, approximately 66% seen once. The starting material was CD8+ T cells sorted from blood, obtained at week 24, from a patient treated with tofacitinib. The receptor set was obtained from a human donor with alopecia areata.

This clone was picked up a small number of times. This chain joins TRBV5-6 and TRBJ2-3, with D hard to call. Germline loops: CDR1 SGHDT, CDR2 YYEEEE. The V end was cut by 3 bases, the J end by 2 bases, with 4 bases between. This CDR3 spans 12 amino acids. CDR3: CASSWNTDTQYF. The CDR3 coding sequence is TGTGCCAGCAGCTGGAACACAGATACGCAGTATTTT.

The chain links TRBV6-5 to TRBJ1-6; D possibly corresponds to TRBD1 (5 bases). CDR1 is MNHEY, CDR2 SVGAGI, per germline. CDR3 length: 14 residues. V was trimmed by 10 bases and J by 9 bases, leaving 19 bases between them. CDR3 protein: CATENGAGGSPLHF. The CDR3 DNA sequence: TGTGCCACCGAGAACGGGGCCGGGGGTTCACCCCTCCACTTT.

This clone was counted a few times. The rearrangement links TRBV11-2 to TRBJ2-7, with D hard to call. With 2 bases removed from V and 0 bases from J, the gap between germline ends came to 8 bases. CDR1 is SGHAT and CDR2 is FQNNGV in the germline V gene. The CDR3 sequence is 14 residues long. The CDR3 is CASSLLSSSYEQYF. The CDR3 region has the DNA TGTGCCAGCAGCTTACTTTCAAGCTCCTACGAGCAGTACTTC.

The count of this clone is one. This sequence joins TRBV7-3 and TRBJ2-7; the D gene is possibly TRBD1 (7 bases). The CDR3 sequence is 13 residues long. V lost 5 bases to trimming and J lost 6 bases, with 14 bases between them. The V gene's germline CDR1 is SGHTA and CDR2 FQGTGA. The CDR3 here is CASSPPGGGEQYF. CDR3 DNA: TGTGCCAGCAGCCCACCAGGGGGAGGCGAGCAGTACTTC.

This clone occurred a few times. The chain joins TRBV2 to TRBJ2-1; D unresolved. Looked up from germline, CDR1 is SNHLY and CDR2 is FYNNEI. The CDR3 contains 14 residues. V shed 2 bases and J shed 6 bases, with 11 bases lying between them. In nucleotides, the CDR3 is TGTGCCAGCAGTGAAAGGGTACTTTCCAATGAGCAGTTCTTC. Translation: CASSERVLSNEQFF.

The chain uses TRBV27 and TRBJ1-4; perhaps TRBD1 as D (6 bases). CDR1 MNHEY and CDR2 SMNVEV come from the germline V gene (reference sequence). The CDR3 spans 16 residues. Trimming removed 5 bases from V and 5 bases from J, with 18 bases in between. The DNA of the CDR3 is TGTGCCAGCAGTCTGACCCGGTTGGGGGGCAATGAAAAACTGTTTTTT. Its protein product is CASSLTRLGGNEKLFF. Full variable domain (remainder filled in from reference TRBV27 and TRBJ1-4): EAQVTQNPRYLITVTGKKLTVTCSQNMNHEYMSWYRQDPGLGLRQIYYSMNVEVTDKGDVPEGYKVSRKEKRNFPLILESPSPNQTSLYFCASSLTRLGGNEKLFFGSGTQLSVL.

V is TRBV13 and J is TRBJ2-3; TRBD2 matches at 10 bases. The CDR3 contains 15 residues. The ends lost 7 bases at V and 1 base at J; junction bases unmatched: 5. Germline CDR1 PRHDT, CDR2 FYEKMQ (reference sequence). CDR3 sequence reads: CASTGGLAGTDTQYF. In DNA form, the CDR3 reads TGTGCCAGCACCGGCGGACTAGCGGGCACAGATACGCAGTATTTT.

The chain uses TRBV7-9 and TRBJ1-1, with 9 bases identical to TRBD1. Per the germline V gene, CDR1 is SEHNR and CDR2 is FQNEAQ (reference sequence). The CDR3 sequence is 15 residues long. The trim removed 5 bases at V and 3 bases at J, leaving 7 bases unmatched. CDR3 DNA: TGTGCCAGCAGCCCCCGACAGGGGGTGGACACTGAAGCTTTCTTT. Its protein product is CASSPRQGVDTEAFF.

The chain has TRBV4-2 and TRBJ2-1; D not certain. Trimming took 1 base from V and 4 from J, leaving 11 bases between them. This CDR3 contains 15 residues. CDR1 LGHNA and CDR2 YNFKEQ come from the germline V gene. CDR3 sequence: CASSQGHLGYNEQFF. The CDR3 nucleotides read TGTGCCAGCAGCCAAGGTCATTTGGGGTACAATGAGCAGTTCTTC.

About this clone itself: Different DNA sequences within this sample yield the same CDR3. The chain links TRBV7-9 to TRBJ2-7; no clear D. CDR3 size: 12 residues. Germline CDR1 and CDR2: SEHNR and FQNEAQ (reference sequence). V gave up 2 bases and J gave up 0 bases, with 2 bases separating them. CDR3 in DNA: TGTGCCAGCAGCTTAAGCTCCTACGAGCAGTACTTC. It specifies CASSLSSYEQYF.

This clone was observed a few times. This clone may be a read error of a much larger clone one base away. The identical CDR3 is also encoded by other nucleotide sequences in the sample. J is TRBJ2-7 and V is TRBV11-2; D call uncertain. CDR3 length equals 12 residues. Germline CDR1 is SGHAT and CDR2 is FQNNGV. The germline V and J ends were trimmed by 5 bases and 3 bases, with 8 bases remaining between them. The CDR3 loop is CASSQDSYEQYF. Here the CDR3 DNA reads TGTGCCAGCAGCCAAGATAGCTACGAGCAGTACTTC.

The chain has TRBV4-1 and TRBJ2-5; 10 positions agree with TRBD2. Germline CDR1 MGHRA, CDR2 YSYEKL. The CDR3 sequence is 15 residues long. Unmatched junction bases numbered 6, after V lost 3 bases and J lost 5 bases. The CDR3 region has the DNA TGCGCCAGCAGCCAGGAACTAGCGGGATTGGAGACCCAGTACTTC. Translated, it gives CASSQELAGLETQYF.

This rearrangement joins TRBV2 to TRBJ2-3; the match to TRBD2 covers 11 bases. V gave up 9 bases and J gave up 3 bases; unmatched junction bases: 2. Per germline, CDR1 SNHLY and CDR2 FYNNEI. The CDR3 loop spans 13 amino acids. CDR3 in DNA: TGTGCCAGACTAGCGGGGGAGACAGATACGCAGTATTTT. Translating gives CARLAGETDTQYF.

In this sample, this clone turned up a few times. This rearrangement joins TRBV21-1 to TRBJ1-1. TRBV21-1 constitutes a pseudogene. The CDR3 consists of 12 residues. The CDR3 nucleotides read TGTGCCAGCTCTCTGGGAGTCGCTGAAGCTTTCTTT. It encodes CASSLGVAEAFF.

This chain links TRBV7-6 with TRBJ2-5; no firm D call. The ends were cut back, 0 bases at V and 2 bases at J, with 7 bases in the middle. The CDR3 contains 14 residues. Germline-derived CDR1 and CDR2 are SGHVS and FNYEAQ. The CDR3 sequence: CASSLAWPQETQYF. CDR3 nucleotides: TGTGCCAGCAGCTTAGCTTGGCCGCAAGAGACCCAGTACTTC.

This clone has just a few counts. This chain connects TRBV7-9 to TRBJ2-5, with D tentatively TRBD2 (5 bases). CDR1 and CDR2 from the germline V gene are SEHNR and FQNEAQ (reference sequence). This CDR3 is 16 amino acids long. Trimming removed 0 bases from V and 10 bases from J, with 21 bases in between. CDR3 in DNA: TGTGCCAGCAGCTTAGCGGGCCAGACACTCAGAGAGGGCCAGTACTTC. Translation gives CASSLAGQTLREGQYF. The variable domain in full, with the rest retrieved from reference TRBV7-9 and TRBJ2-5, is DTGVSQNPRHKITKRGQNVTFRCDPISEHNRLYWYRQTLGQGPEFLTYFQNEAQLEKSRLLSDRFSAERPKGSFSTLEIQRTEQGDSAMYLCASSLAGQTLREGQYFGPGTRLLVL.

The CDR3, as DNA: TGTGCCAGCAGTTACGGACGACAGGGACCCTGGAACGAGCAGTACTTC. Residues: CASSYGRQGPWNEQYF. The genes are TRBV6-5 and TRBJ2-7; 7 bases are a match to TRBD1. The CDR3 contains 16 residues. Germline V CDR1 and CDR2: MNHEY, SVGAGI. Trimming cost V 2 bases and J 5 bases; bases outside gene matches: 12.

The rearrangement joins TRBV5-1 to TRBJ1-2; perhaps TRBD1 as D (5 bases). With 4 bases removed from V and 4 bases from J, the gap between germline ends came to 17 bases. This CDR3 region has 15 residues. Germline V gene sequence: CDR1 SGHRS, CDR2 YFSETQ. The CDR3 sequence is CASSTIPRQTYGYTF. As DNA, the CDR3 is TGCGCCAGCAGCACGATACCAAGACAGACCTATGGCTACACCTTC.

This chain joins TRBV5-6 and TRBJ2-3, with D perhaps TRBD2 (5 bases). Germline CDR1 and CDR2: SGHDT and YYEEEE. V was pared by 4 bases and J by 5 bases, with 14 bases between. This CDR3 contains 14 residues. Written as DNA, the CDR3 is TGTGCCAGCAGCCGGGAAGTCGGAGGAGATACGCAGTATTTT. This encodes CASSREVGGDTQYF.

The chain employs TRBV5-1 and TRBJ2-1, with D possibly matching TRBD2 (5 bases). This CDR3 has 15 residues. Germline CDR1 reads SGHRS; CDR2 reads YFSETQ. V was shortened by 4 bases and J by 0 bases, with 11 bases between the two germline ends. The CDR3 DNA reads TGCGCCAGCAGCCTGGGAGATAGCTCCTACAATGAGCAGTTCTTC. Translating it yields CASSLGDSSYNEQFF.

This clone was recorded only once. The chain uses TRBV19 and TRBJ2-1; D possibly corresponds to TRBD2 (5 bases). In germline, CDR1 is LNHDA, CDR2 SQIVND (reference sequence). The CDR3 is 15 residues long. With 1 base removed from V and 1 base from J, the gap between germline ends came to 8 bases. The CDR3 region has the DNA TGTGCCAGTAGTATAGGGGGAGTTTCCTACAATGAGCAGTTCTTC. The encoded protein is CASSIGGVSYNEQFF.

J is TRBJ2-1 and V is TRBV27; D not resolved. V shed 8 bases and J shed 8 bases, with 19 bases lying between them. CDR3 length: 14 amino acids. Germline V gene data show CDR1 as MNHEY and CDR2 as SMNVEV (reference sequence). The CDR3 loop is CASQTSLGWHEQFF. The DNA of the CDR3 is TGTGCCAGCCAGACCTCGTTGGGTTGGCATGAGCAGTTCTTC.

The chain uses TRBV18 and TRBJ1-2; D is perhaps TRBD1 (6 bases). CDR1 is KGHSH, CDR2 LQKENI, per germline. The V end was cut by 2 bases, the J end by 6 bases, with 13 bases between. This CDR3 has 14 amino acids. CDR3 nucleotide sequence: TGTGCCAGCTCACCAGGCAGGGGAATAGATGGCTACACCTTC. It translates to CASSPGRGIDGYTF.

This clone was observed a handful of times. J is TRBJ2-1 and V is TRBV6-6; possible D gene TRBD2, 6 bases. The germline CDR1 and CDR2 sequences are MNHNY and SVGAGI (reference sequence). V lost 4 bases, J lost 7 bases, and 20 bases lay in between. This CDR3 has 16 amino acids. In nucleotides, the CDR3 is TGTGCCAGCAGTTCCCCCGTTTTAGCGGCTAGGAATGAGCAGTTCTTC. It is translated as CASSSPVLAARNEQFF.

This clone has more than one count but fewer than ten. The chain carries TRBV6-5 and TRBJ2-3; 10 bases are a match to TRBD2. The V segment lost 5 bases and the J segment 2 bases; nucleotides outside the gene matches: 1. The germline CDR1 and CDR2 sequences are MNHEY and SVGAGI. There are 14 residues in the CDR3. CDR3 loop: CASSSGRDTDTQYF. CDR3 coding DNA: TGTGCCAGCAGTAGCGGGAGGGACACAGATACGCAGTATTTT.

This clone was counted only a few times. The CDR3 here is CAWDADNEQFF. The CDR3 region has the DNA TGTGCCTGGGACGCTGACAATGAGCAGTTCTTC. The rearrangement uses TRBV30 and TRBJ2-1; D is uncertain. The germline V gene encodes CDR1 GTSNPN and CDR2 SVGIG (reference sequence). Trimming pared 5 bases from V and 5 bases from J, leaving 7 bases between. The CDR3 length is 11 residues. Drawing the rest from reference TRBV30 and TRBJ2-1, the complete variable domain is SQTIHQWPATLVQPVGSPLSLECTVEGTSNPNLYWYRQAAGRGLQLLFYSVGIGQISSEVPQNLSASRPQDRQFILSSKKLLLSDSGFYLCAWDADNEQFFGPGTRLTVL.

J is TRBJ2-5 and V is TRBV6-5, with D possibly TRBD2 on 5 matching bases. Germline V gene lookup returns CDR1 MNHEY and CDR2 SVGAGI. The CDR3 is 15 amino acids. Trimming left V 6 bases short and J 0 bases short, with 14 bases between. The CDR3 protein is CASRHGLQYQETQYF. CDR3 nucleotide sequence: TGTGCCAGCAGACACGGACTCCAGTACCAAGAGACCCAGTACTTC.

This clone was seen just once. V is TRBV5-4 and J is TRBJ1-1; D is unclear. Trimming pared 2 bases from V and 1 base from J, leaving 9 bases between. Germline V gene sequence: CDR1 SGHNT, CDR2 YYREEE (reference sequence). The CDR3 is made up of 14 amino acids. Written as DNA, the CDR3 is TGTGCCAGCAGCTTTATCGGCGGGAACACTGAAGCTTTCTTT. Protein: CASSFIGGNTEAFF.

This chain links TRBV7-2 with TRBJ2-5; D is uncertain. This CDR3 has 17 residues. Per the germline V gene, CDR1 is SGHTA and CDR2 is FQGNSA. The ends were cut back, 2 bases at V and 1 base at J, with 17 bases in the middle. CDR3 protein: CASSLISLLRGQETQYF. In DNA, the CDR3 is TGTGCCAGCAGCTTAATTTCCTTACTCCGAGGCCAAGAGACCCAGTACTTC.

This clone was found a few times. This chain uses TRBV14 with TRBJ1-1, with D possibly TRBD1 on 6 matching bases. Germline assignment: CDR1 SGHDN and CDR2 FVKESK. Between the trimmed V and J ends, which lost 0 bases and 6 bases, there was a span of 17 bases. The CDR3 is 16 residues long. This CDR3 reads CASSQDNSQGYPEAFF. CDR3 sequence (DNA): TGTGCCAGCAGCCAAGATAACTCACAGGGATATCCTGAAGCTTTCTTT.

V is TRBV4-3 and J is TRBJ2-7; D remains ambiguous. Trimming took off 0 bases at V and 4 bases at J, with 22 bases between the two ends. Germline-derived CDR1 and CDR2 are LGHNA and YSLEER. CDR3 length: 18 amino acids. The CDR3 here is CASSQDRAWQDLLYEQYF. The CDR3 coding sequence is TGCGCCAGCAGCCAAGATAGGGCATGGCAGGACCTACTTTACGAGCAGTACTTC.